This T cell receptor (beta chain) was captured by sequencing in a study of beta chain features in type 1 diabetes. Study results and limitations: Whether TCRB rearrangement is influenced by HLA type went unresolved here. The study notes PCR might favor shorter templates equally in patients and controls. All four CD4+ subsets from Type 1 diabetes patients carried moderately but significantly shorter TCRB CDR3s.

Purity of each sorted population was above 95%. Points on this clone: The antigen remains undetermined.

Reverse transcribing all isolated RNA meant expressed TCRB transcripts were sequenced. Method: immunoSEQ multiplex PCR; TCRdb's copy keeps in-frame clones and lacks some. The sample lists approximately 60,000 clones, around 53% seen once, with 2% to 3% in the top ten. V lost 7 bases and J lost 8, with 17 bases in between. Germline V gives CDR1 MNHEY, CDR2 SVGAGI. This CDR3 is 13 amino acids long. Sequencing input: Tregs from blood. The sequence derives from a middle-aged woman with type 1 diabetes. V gene TRBV6-5 combines with J gene TRBJ1-2; D might be TRBD1 (6 bases). CDR3 protein: CASTQSTGYGYTF. In DNA form, the CDR3 reads TGTGCCAGCACTCAAAGTACAGGGTACGGCTACACCTTC.